A selection of T cell receptor beta chains follows, all from one sample in a study of blood T cell repertoires in COVID-19. Some clones are missing from TCRdb's copy, which holds only in-frame ones; the method was immunoSEQ multiplex PCR. Of roughly 250,000 clones listed, approximately 89% are singletons. Sequenced sample: PBMCs or T cells enriched from blood (not recorded which). The receptors were gathered from a woman between 40 and 55 years old with acute COVID-19. Each CDR3 is given with its conserved first and last residue. Each record gives: D gene, J gene, V gene, clone size, CDR3 DNA, CDR3 protein. A D gene is named only where the DNA matches it firmly. Not all rows give a size; the values are once, few, many and, for expanded clones, a class.

d_gene: NA
j_gene: TRBJ2-7
v_gene: TRBV28
abundance: once
CDR3nt: TGTGCCAGCAACACGGGAAGTTCGTTCGAGCAGTACTTC
CDR3aa: CASNTGSSFEQYF

d_gene: NA
j_gene: TRBJ2-3
v_gene: TRBV7-6
abundance: NA
CDR3nt: TGTGCCAGCAGCTTGGGAGTAAGGGGCACAGATACGCAGTATTTT
CDR3aa: CASSLGVRGTDTQYF

d_gene: NA
j_gene: TRBJ2-1
v_gene: TRBV5-5
abundance: NA
CDR3nt: TGTGCCAGCAGCTTGGCTTCTGGAGTCTCCTACAATGAGCAGTTCTTC
CDR3aa: CASSLASGVSYNEQFF

d_gene: TRBD1
j_gene: TRBJ2-6
v_gene: TRBV5-1
abundance: NA
CDR3nt: TGCGCCAGCAGCGTGGACAGGGGAGGTGGGGCCAACGTCCTGACTTTC
CDR3aa: CASSVDRGGGANVLTF

d_gene: TRBD2
j_gene: TRBJ2-7
v_gene: TRBV28
abundance: NA
CDR3nt: TGTGCCAGCAGTTTAGCGGGAGGGCCCTACGAGCAGTACTTC
CDR3aa: CASSLAGGPYEQYF

d_gene: TRBD1
j_gene: TRBJ2-7
v_gene: TRBV18
abundance: NA
CDR3nt: TGTGCCAGCTCACCTCAGCTCCGGGACAGACTATACGAGCAGTACTTC
CDR3aa: CASSPQLRDRLYEQYF

d_gene: NA
j_gene: TRBJ2-5
v_gene: TRBV24-1
abundance: NA
CDR3nt: TGTGCCACCAGTGATCCAGGCGTAGAAACCCAGTACTTC
CDR3aa: CATSDPGVETQYF

d_gene: NA
j_gene: TRBJ2-1
v_gene: TRBV6-5
abundance: many
CDR3nt: TGTGCCAGCAGCCGGAGGCCAGGTGAGCAGTTCTTC
CDR3aa: CASSRRPGEQFF

d_gene: TRBD1
j_gene: TRBJ1-5
v_gene: TRBV27
abundance: NA
CDR3nt: TGTGCCAGCAGGCAAACAGGGGGCCCCCTTCAGCCCCAGCATTTT
CDR3aa: CASRQTGGPLQPQHF

d_gene: TRBD1
j_gene: TRBJ1-2
v_gene: TRBV7-6
abundance: once
CDR3nt: TGTGCCAGCAGCCTAGGACAGGGGGGAGGCTACACCTTC
CDR3aa: CASSLGQGGGYTF

d_gene: TRBD1
j_gene: TRBJ1-5
v_gene: TRBV5-6
abundance: NA
CDR3nt: TGTGCCAGCAGCTTCTACAGGGGAGGAGAGCCCCAGCATTTT
CDR3aa: CASSFYRGGEPQHF

d_gene: NA
j_gene: TRBJ1-6
v_gene: TRBV11-2
abundance: NA
CDR3nt: TGTGCCAGCAGAGTGAGCTCCTATAATTCACCCCTCCACTTT
CDR3aa: CASRVSSYNSPLHF

d_gene: TRBD2
j_gene: TRBJ2-1
v_gene: TRBV16
abundance: NA
CDR3nt: TGTGCCAGCAGCCGTACTAGCGTTTTTGCCCAGTTCTTC
CDR3aa: CASSRTSVFAQFF

d_gene: NA
j_gene: TRBJ2-1
v_gene: TRBV19
abundance: NA
CDR3nt: TGTGCCAGTAGTATTCGGGAGAGCAATGAGCAGTTCTTC
CDR3aa: CASSIRESNEQFF

d_gene: NA
j_gene: TRBJ1-1
v_gene: TRBV6-1
abundance: NA
CDR3nt: TGTGCCAGCAGTGAAGGTCAGTGGAACACTGAAGCTTTCTTT
CDR3aa: CASSEGQWNTEAFF

d_gene: NA
j_gene: TRBJ1-6
v_gene: TRBV28
abundance: NA
CDR3nt: TGTGCCAGCAGTGAGCATCCACCCCTCCACTTT
CDR3aa: CASSEHPPLHF

d_gene: NA
j_gene: TRBJ2-3
v_gene: TRBV5-1
abundance: few
CDR3nt: TGCGCCAGCAGCTTGAGGGGACTGGGAGATACGCAGTATTTT
CDR3aa: CASSLRGLGDTQYF

d_gene: TRBD1
j_gene: TRBJ1-6
v_gene: TRBV9
abundance: NA
CDR3nt: TGTGCCAGCAGCGCCGGACAGGGCGGGAATTCAGCCCTCCACTTT
CDR3aa: CASSAGQGGNSALHF

d_gene: TRBD1
j_gene: TRBJ2-1
v_gene: TRBV18
abundance: NA
CDR3nt: TGTGCCAGCTCACCTGGACAGGTCTCCTACAATGAGCAGTTCTTC
CDR3aa: CASSPGQVSYNEQFF

d_gene: NA
j_gene: TRBJ2-4
v_gene: TRBV29-1
abundance: NA
CDR3nt: TGCAGCGGGCGGGGGCAGATGAACATTCAGTACTTC
CDR3aa: CSGRGQMNIQYF

d_gene: TRBD1
j_gene: TRBJ1-1
v_gene: TRBV4-1
abundance: NA
CDR3nt: TGCGCCAGCAGCCAAGATCGCCGAGGACAGGGGGCTGGTGAAGCTTTCTTT
CDR3aa: CASSQDRRGQGAGEAFF

d_gene: TRBD2
j_gene: TRBJ2-5
v_gene: TRBV5-5
abundance: NA
CDR3nt: TGTGCCGGACCGCCCCGGGAGGAGGAGACCCAGTACTTC
CDR3aa: CAGPPREEETQYF

d_gene: TRBD2
j_gene: TRBJ2-1
v_gene: TRBV14
abundance: NA
CDR3nt: TGTGCCAGCAGCCATCCCGGGACTAGAGTTTACAATGAGCAGTTCTTC
CDR3aa: CASSHPGTRVYNEQFF

d_gene: TRBD1
j_gene: TRBJ1-3
v_gene: TRBV10-1
abundance: NA
CDR3nt: TGCGCCAGCAGCGGGACAGCTGGAAACACCATATATTTT
CDR3aa: CASSGTAGNTIYF

d_gene: NA
j_gene: TRBJ1-2
v_gene: TRBV30
abundance: NA
CDR3nt: TGTGCCTGGAATAGCGGTCAGCACCTCTCTGGCTACACCTTC
CDR3aa: CAWNSGQHLSGYTF

d_gene: NA
j_gene: TRBJ1-2
v_gene: TRBV11-3
abundance: few
CDR3nt: TGTGCCAGCAGCTTAGGCCGTAGCGGCTACACCTTC
CDR3aa: CASSLGRSGYTF

d_gene: TRBD2
j_gene: TRBJ2-1
v_gene: TRBV11-2
abundance: NA
CDR3nt: TGTGCCAGCAGCTTAGGACTAGCGGATAATGAGCAGTTCTTC
CDR3aa: CASSLGLADNEQFF

d_gene: NA
j_gene: TRBJ1-5
v_gene: TRBV6-2/TRBV6-3
abundance: NA
CDR3nt: TGTGCCAGCAGTTACCCGGCGGACAATCAGCCCCAGCATTTT
CDR3aa: CASSYPADNQPQHF

d_gene: NA
j_gene: TRBJ2-3
v_gene: TRBV27
abundance: NA
CDR3nt: TGTGCCAGCAGCGGAGCCTTGGCTGGTTCAGATACGCAGTATTTT
CDR3aa: CASSGALAGSDTQYF

d_gene: NA
j_gene: TRBJ1-1
v_gene: TRBV19
abundance: NA
CDR3nt: TGTGCCAGTAGTCGCCCTGGGGGCATGAACACTGAAGCTTTCTTT
CDR3aa: CASSRPGGMNTEAFF

d_gene: NA
j_gene: TRBJ2-7
v_gene: TRBV3-1/TRBV3-2
abundance: NA
CDR3nt: TGTGCCAGCAGCCAAGAGTTGGGGCCACGGCCCTACGAGCAGTACTTC
CDR3aa: CASSQELGPRPYEQYF

d_gene: TRBD1
j_gene: TRBJ2-1
v_gene: TRBV30
abundance: NA
CDR3nt: TGTGCCTGGAGGACAGGGGGGGCGTTCGGTGAGCAGTTCTTC
CDR3aa: CAWRTGGAFGEQFF

d_gene: TRBD2
j_gene: TRBJ2-5
v_gene: TRBV18
abundance: NA
CDR3nt: TGTGCCAGCTCACCAAGAGCGGGAGGACAGGAGACCCAGTACTTC
CDR3aa: CASSPRAGGQETQYF

d_gene: TRBD2
j_gene: TRBJ2-7
v_gene: TRBV7-8
abundance: once
CDR3nt: TGTGCCAGCAGCCGGGATAGCGGGGGGCACGAGCAGTACTTC
CDR3aa: CASSRDSGGHEQYF

d_gene: TRBD1
j_gene: TRBJ2-7
v_gene: TRBV28
abundance: NA
CDR3nt: TGTGCCAGCAGTACTCGACAGGGATTCGGCGAGCAGTACTTC
CDR3aa: CASSTRQGFGEQYF

d_gene: TRBD1
j_gene: TRBJ1-2
v_gene: TRBV6-5
abundance: NA
CDR3nt: TGTGCCAGCGGGACGGACAGGGGTGGCTACACCTTC
CDR3aa: CASGTDRGGYTF

d_gene: TRBD1
j_gene: TRBJ2-1
v_gene: TRBV14
abundance: NA
CDR3nt: TGTGCCAGCAGCCAATCAAGGGGGCTCGGTGAGCAGTTCTTC
CDR3aa: CASSQSRGLGEQFF

d_gene: NA
j_gene: TRBJ2-1
v_gene: TRBV27
abundance: NA
CDR3nt: TGTGCCAGCAGCCAGGCACGGGAGCAGTTCTTC
CDR3aa: CASSQAREQFF

d_gene: NA
j_gene: TRBJ1-5
v_gene: TRBV12-2
abundance: NA
CDR3nt: TGTGCAAGTCGCCTGGGACAGGGAAGGAGCAATCAGCCCCAGCATTTT
CDR3aa: CASRLGQGRSNQPQHF

d_gene: NA
j_gene: TRBJ2-3
v_gene: TRBV24-1
abundance: NA
CDR3nt: TGTGCCACCGGTGCGGAGGGTGCAGATACGCAGTATTTT
CDR3aa: CATGAEGADTQYF

d_gene: NA
j_gene: TRBJ1-5
v_gene: TRBV2
abundance: NA
CDR3nt: TGTGCCAGCAGGGGGGCCGGGTCCCAGCATTTT
CDR3aa: CASRGAGSQHF

d_gene: TRBD1
j_gene: TRBJ1-6
v_gene: TRBV6-5
abundance: NA
CDR3nt: TGTGCCAGCAGTTACGGGACAGGGGGCGAAAATTCACCCCTCCACTTT
CDR3aa: CASSYGTGGENSPLHF

d_gene: NA
j_gene: TRBJ1-2
v_gene: TRBV20-1
abundance: NA
CDR3nt: TGCACCACCGACAGGAACTATGGCTACACCTTC
CDR3aa: CTTDRNYGYTF

d_gene: TRBD1
j_gene: TRBJ2-1
v_gene: TRBV5-1
abundance: NA
CDR3nt: TGCGCCAGCAGTATGGGGGGGACAGGGATCAATGAGCAGTTCTTC
CDR3aa: CASSMGGTGINEQFF

d_gene: NA
j_gene: TRBJ1-2
v_gene: TRBV6-1
abundance: NA
CDR3nt: TGTGCCAGCAGTGAAGTAGGGAGTTTACCAAACTATGGCTACACCTTC
CDR3aa: CASSEVGSLPNYGYTF

d_gene: NA
j_gene: TRBJ2-7
v_gene: TRBV3-1/TRBV3-2
abundance: NA
CDR3nt: TGTGCCAGCAGCCAAGCCACAGGGCCCGAGCAGTACTTC
CDR3aa: CASSQATGPEQYF

d_gene: TRBD2
j_gene: TRBJ2-7
v_gene: TRBV28
abundance: NA
CDR3nt: TGTGCCAGCAGTTCAAATCCGGGACTACCTTACGAGCAGTACTTC
CDR3aa: CASSSNPGLPYEQYF

d_gene: TRBD1
j_gene: TRBJ1-1
v_gene: TRBV10-3
abundance: NA
CDR3nt: TGTGCCATCGGCAGGGGGGTAGAGACTGAAGCTTTCTTT
CDR3aa: CAIGRGVETEAFF

d_gene: NA
j_gene: TRBJ1-1
v_gene: TRBV6-2/TRBV6-3
abundance: NA
CDR3nt: TGTGCCAGCAGTTACGGGACACAAATGAACACTGAAGCTTTCTTT
CDR3aa: CASSYGTQMNTEAFF

d_gene: TRBD1
j_gene: TRBJ2-3
v_gene: TRBV5-1
abundance: NA
CDR3nt: TGCGCCAGCAGCTTGGGGGGACAGTCCACAGATACGCAGTATTTT
CDR3aa: CASSLGGQSTDTQYF

d_gene: NA
j_gene: TRBJ2-1
v_gene: TRBV29-1
abundance: NA
CDR3nt: TGCAGCGTTGACTTGCTTATTCTAAAAATCTTC
CDR3aa: CSVDLLILKIF